Listed below are T cell receptor beta chains from one sample, sequenced in a study of T cells in Graves' hyperthyroidism and ophthalmopathy. TCRdb passed the multiplex PCR reads through MiXCR, listing each CDR3 protein once. The table records about 350,000 distinct CDR3 sequences, roughly 13% of them present only once. Specimen: blood. These receptors all come from a woman in her thirties or forties with Graves' ophthalmopathy. Both conserved end residues are part of each CDR3. A D gene is named only where the DNA matches it firmly. Size is stated for part of the rows, as once, few or many counts, or as a class when the clone is expanded.

D gene: -; clone size: many; V gene: TRBV28; J gene: TRBJ1-2; CDR3 protein: CASSFLTDQISFGYTF; CDR3 DNA: TGTGCCAGCAGTTTTCTGACAGACCAAATCTCGTTCGGCTACACCTTC
D gene: -; clone size: many; V gene: TRBV19; J gene: TRBJ1-1; CDR3 protein: CASSLGMMTEAFF; CDR3 DNA: TGTGCCAGTAGTCTCGGTATGATGACTGAAGCTTTCTTT
D gene: -; clone size: few; V gene: TRBV2; J gene: TRBJ1-3; CDR3 protein: CASTPDRLSGNTIYF; CDR3 DNA: TGTGCCAGCACCCCGGACCGGCTCTCTGGAAACACCATATATTTT
D gene: -; clone size: -; V gene: TRBV19; J gene: TRBJ1-5; CDR3 protein: CASSPSAGNRNQPQHF; CDR3 DNA: TGTGCCAGTAGTCCCTCCGCAGGGAATCGCAATCAGCCCCAGCATTTT
D gene: -; clone size: -; V gene: TRBV7-9; J gene: TRBJ2-5; CDR3 protein: CASSLSSGRQESQYF; CDR3 DNA: TGTGCCAGCAGCTTATCTTCAGGACGACAAGAGTCCCAGTACTTC
D gene: TRBD1; clone size: many; V gene: TRBV11-2; J gene: TRBJ2-7; CDR3 protein: CASSLGQGWYEQYF; CDR3 DNA: TGTGCCAGCAGCCTGGGACAGGGATGGTACGAGCAGTACTTC
D gene: TRBD1; clone size: few; V gene: TRBV30; J gene: TRBJ2-6; CDR3 protein: CAWSVWGQGAVGANVLTF; CDR3 DNA: TGTGCCTGGAGTGTATGGGGTCAGGGGGCGGTTGGGGCCAACGTCCTGACTTTC
D gene: TRBD2; clone size: -; V gene: TRBV6-9; J gene: TRBJ2-1; CDR3 protein: CASSLRLAGGHNEQFF; CDR3 DNA: TGTGCCAGCAGTTTAAGACTAGCGGGAGGCCACAATGAGCAGTTCTTC
D gene: TRBD1; clone size: -; V gene: TRBV2; J gene: TRBJ2-1; CDR3 protein: CASSDRTWTGLSNEQFF; CDR3 DNA: TGTGCCAGCAGTGATCGCACCTGGACAGGGCTTAGCAATGAGCAGTTCTTC
D gene: -; clone size: few; V gene: TRBV9; J gene: TRBJ2-5; CDR3 protein: CASSVDYGQETQYF; CDR3 DNA: TGTGCCAGCAGCGTAGACTACGGCCAAGAGACCCAGTACTTC
D gene: TRBD2; clone size: many; V gene: TRBV5-1; J gene: TRBJ2-3; CDR3 protein: CASSPPSGGRDTQYF; CDR3 DNA: TGCGCCAGCAGCCCACCTAGCGGGGGCCGGGATACGCAGTATTTT
D gene: -; clone size: -; V gene: TRBV24-1; J gene: TRBJ2-5; CDR3 protein: CATSGGQSQNGETQYF; CDR3 DNA: TGTGCCACCAGCGGGGGACAATCCCAGAACGGGGAGACCCAGTACTTC
D gene: TRBD2; clone size: many; V gene: TRBV28; J gene: TRBJ2-2; CDR3 protein: CASNTGGTGELFF; CDR3 DNA: TGTGCCAGCAACACGGGAGGTACCGGGGAGCTGTTTTTT
D gene: -; clone size: many; V gene: TRBV3-1; J gene: TRBJ1-1; CDR3 protein: CASSQGLVAFF; CDR3 DNA: TGTGCCAGCAGCCAGGGTTTGGTAGCTTTCTTT
D gene: -; clone size: -; V gene: TRBV27; J gene: TRBJ2-3; CDR3 protein: CASNGAGWRGTDTQYF; CDR3 DNA: TGTGCCAGCAATGGGGCCGGGTGGAGGGGAACAGATACGCAGTATTTT
D gene: TRBD1; clone size: many; V gene: TRBV28; J gene: TRBJ2-5; CDR3 protein: CASSSSDRGSQETQYF; CDR3 DNA: TGTGCCAGCAGTTCCTCAGACAGGGGCAGCCAAGAGACCCAGTACTTC
D gene: -; clone size: many; V gene: TRBV25-1; J gene: TRBJ2-5; CDR3 protein: CASSEWGREETQYF; CDR3 DNA: TGTGCCAGCAGTGAATGGGGCAGAGAAGAGACCCAGTACTTC
D gene: -; clone size: -; V gene: TRBV5-6; J gene: TRBJ2-2; CDR3 protein: CASSLQGNANTGELFF; CDR3 DNA: TGTGCCAGCAGCTTACAGGGAAACGCGAACACCGGGGAGCTGTTTTTT
D gene: -; clone size: -; V gene: TRBV7-9; J gene: TRBJ1-4; CDR3 protein: CASSQGGQRNEKLFF; CDR3 DNA: TGTGCCAGCAGCCAGGGCGGACAGAGAAATGAAAAACTGTTTTTT
D gene: TRBD1; clone size: many; V gene: TRBV11-2; J gene: TRBJ1-2; CDR3 protein: CASSFQGAGGYTF; CDR3 DNA: TGTGCCAGCAGCTTTCAGGGGGCGGGAGGCTACACCTTC
D gene: -; clone size: many; V gene: TRBV7-2; J gene: TRBJ2-7; CDR3 protein: CASSPLHEQYF; CDR3 DNA: TGTGCCAGCAGTCCTCTCCACGAGCAGTACTTC
D gene: -; clone size: -; V gene: TRBV20-1; J gene: TRBJ2-7; CDR3 protein: CSAQATSYEQYF; CDR3 DNA: TGCAGTGCCCAGGCTACCTCCTACGAGCAGTACTTC
D gene: -; clone size: -; V gene: TRBV5-1; J gene: TRBJ2-5; CDR3 protein: CASSLGLQLGAQETQYF; CDR3 DNA: TGCGCCAGCAGCTTGGGGTTGCAGTTGGGGGCCCAAGAGACCCAGTACTTC
D gene: TRBD1; clone size: many; V gene: TRBV2; J gene: TRBJ1-5; CDR3 protein: CASSVSDRDTQPQHF; CDR3 DNA: TGTGCCAGCAGTGTTTCGGACAGGGATACTCAGCCCCAGCATTTT
D gene: -; clone size: few; V gene: TRBV7-9; J gene: TRBJ1-1; CDR3 protein: CAGHEKHEAFF; CDR3 DNA: TGTGCCGGCCATGAGAAACATGAAGCTTTCTTT
D gene: -; clone size: many; V gene: TRBV3-1; J gene: TRBJ2-7; CDR3 protein: CASSATGSSYEQYF; CDR3 DNA: TGTGCCAGCAGCGCAACAGGGAGCTCCTACGAGCAGTACTTC
D gene: -; clone size: many; V gene: TRBV5-1; J gene: TRBJ2-7; CDR3 protein: CASSLLENEQYF; CDR3 DNA: TGCGCCAGCAGCTTGTTGGAGAACGAGCAGTACTTC
D gene: -; clone size: few; V gene: TRBV11-2; J gene: TRBJ2-1; CDR3 protein: CASSSYLVSREQFF; CDR3 DNA: TGTGCCAGCAGCTCCTACCTCGTTTCCCGTGAGCAGTTCTTC
D gene: -; clone size: few; V gene: TRBV5-8; J gene: TRBJ2-3; CDR3 protein: CASSLSGGRGDTQYF; CDR3 DNA: TGTGCCAGCAGCTTGTCCGGGGGGCGAGGAGATACGCAGTATTTT
D gene: -; clone size: -; V gene: TRBV7-9; J gene: TRBJ2-6; CDR3 protein: CASSFGKPGANVLTF; CDR3 DNA: TGTGCCAGCAGCTTCGGGAAGCCTGGGGCCAACGTCCTGACTTTC
D gene: -; clone size: many; V gene: TRBV2; J gene: TRBJ2-1; CDR3 protein: CASNNLREQFF; CDR3 DNA: TGTGCCAGCAATAACCTTCGGGAGCAGTTCTTC
D gene: -; clone size: few; V gene: TRBV15; J gene: TRBJ1-2; CDR3 protein: CATSRDLGTSPYGYTF; CDR3 DNA: TGTGCCACCAGCAGAGATCTCGGGACTTCCCCCTATGGCTACACCTTC
D gene: TRBD2; clone size: -; V gene: TRBV20-1; J gene: TRBJ2-3; CDR3 protein: CSARDPSGRASGTDTQYF; CDR3 DNA: TGCAGTGCTAGAGACCCTAGCGGGAGGGCCTCTGGGACAGATACGCAGTATTTT
D gene: TRBD2; clone size: -; V gene: TRBV12-3/TRBV12-4; J gene: TRBJ2-5; CDR3 protein: CASSQEASGRAHVRTQYF; CDR3 DNA: TGTGCCAGCAGCCAAGAGGCAAGCGGGAGGGCCCACGTAAGGACCCAGTACTTC
D gene: -; clone size: few; V gene: TRBV18; J gene: TRBJ2-3; CDR3 protein: CASSTNSRAQTDTQYF; CDR3 DNA: TGTGCCAGCTCGACCAATTCGCGGGCGCAGACAGATACGCAGTATTTT
D gene: -; clone size: many; V gene: TRBV7-9; J gene: TRBJ2-5; CDR3 protein: CASSFTGEQETQYF; CDR3 DNA: TGTGCCAGCAGCTTCACGGGGGAACAAGAGACCCAGTACTTC
D gene: TRBD1; clone size: many; V gene: TRBV28; J gene: TRBJ1-1; CDR3 protein: CASSSQGGGTEAFF; CDR3 DNA: TGTGCCAGCAGTTCCCAGGGGGGAGGCACTGAAGCTTTCTTT
D gene: -; clone size: many; V gene: TRBV6-1; J gene: TRBJ1-2; CDR3 protein: CASSESGTTYGYTF; CDR3 DNA: TGTGCCAGCAGTGAATCCGGAACGACCTATGGCTACACCTTC
D gene: TRBD1; clone size: many; V gene: TRBV24-1; J gene: TRBJ1-1; CDR3 protein: CATSSGGSEAFF; CDR3 DNA: TGTGCCACCTCCTCAGGGGGCTCTGAAGCTTTCTTT
D gene: -; clone size: many; V gene: TRBV2; J gene: TRBJ2-5; CDR3 protein: CASSAFATEGETQYF; CDR3 DNA: TGTGCCAGCAGTGCCTTCGCGACCGAGGGAGAGACCCAGTACTTC
D gene: -; clone size: -; V gene: TRBV18; J gene: TRBJ1-1; CDR3 protein: CASSPPSGRNTEAFF; CDR3 DNA: TGTGCCAGCTCACCACCGTCCGGACGAAACACTGAAGCTTTCTTT
D gene: -; clone size: once; V gene: TRBV6-1; J gene: TRBJ1-5; CDR3 protein: CASSSRARNQPQHF; CDR3 DNA: TGTGCCAGCAGCTCCCGGGCCCGCAATCAGCCCCAGCATTTT
D gene: -; clone size: few; V gene: TRBV7-8; J gene: TRBJ1-4; CDR3 protein: CASSLGVRPTTNERLFF; CDR3 DNA: TGTGCCAGCAGCTTAGGGGTTAGGCCGACAACTAATGAAAGACTGTTTTTT
D gene: -; clone size: many; V gene: TRBV3-1; J gene: TRBJ2-5; CDR3 protein: CASSQDSETQYF; CDR3 DNA: TGTGCCAGCAGCCAAGACAGTGAGACCCAGTACTTC
D gene: -; clone size: many; V gene: TRBV18; J gene: TRBJ2-7; CDR3 protein: CASSPNPDRFYEQYF; CDR3 DNA: TGTGCCAGCTCACCGAATCCCGACAGGTTTTACGAGCAGTACTTC
D gene: TRBD2; clone size: -; V gene: TRBV11-2; J gene: TRBJ2-7; CDR3 protein: CASSKGAGGTYEQYF; CDR3 DNA: TGTGCCAGCAGCAAGGGTGCGGGGGGGACCTACGAGCAGTACTTC
D gene: -; clone size: many; V gene: TRBV20-1; J gene: TRBJ1-5; CDR3 protein: CSARDRGLAYSNQPQHF; CDR3 DNA: TGCAGTGCTAGAGATAGGGGACTGGCTTATAGCAATCAGCCCCAGCATTTT
D gene: -; clone size: many; V gene: TRBV12-3/TRBV12-4; J gene: TRBJ2-5; CDR3 protein: CASSSHRGQETQYF; CDR3 DNA: TGTGCCAGCAGTTCCCACCGAGGGCAAGAGACCCAGTACTTC
D gene: TRBD2; clone size: few; V gene: TRBV9; J gene: TRBJ2-4; CDR3 protein: CASSVGGGAANIQYF; CDR3 DNA: TGTGCCAGCAGCGTCGGGGGGGGGGCGGCAAACATTCAGTACTTC
D gene: -; clone size: -; V gene: TRBV7-2; J gene: TRBJ2-4; CDR3 protein: CASSLSENIQYF; CDR3 DNA: TGTGCCAGCAGCTTATCTGAAAACATTCAGTACTTC
D gene: TRBD1; clone size: many; V gene: TRBV10-3; J gene: TRBJ1-2; CDR3 protein: CAISDPDRNHYGYTF; CDR3 DNA: TGTGCCATCAGTGATCCGGACAGGAACCATTATGGCTACACCTTC
D gene: -; clone size: many; V gene: TRBV6-1; J gene: TRBJ1-5; CDR3 protein: CASSTSGVHYNQPQHF; CDR3 DNA: TGTGCCAGCAGTACTTCCGGGGTCCACTACAATCAGCCCCAGCATTTT
D gene: -; clone size: many; V gene: TRBV28; J gene: TRBJ1-4; CDR3 protein: CASLTVNEKLFF; CDR3 DNA: TGTGCCAGCCTGACAGTTAATGAAAAACTGTTTTTT
D gene: -; clone size: -; V gene: TRBV20-1; J gene: TRBJ2-7; CDR3 protein: CSARDPFGRSAHYEQYF; CDR3 DNA: TGCAGTGCTAGAGACCCCTTTGGGCGATCGGCACACTACGAGCAGTACTTC
D gene: TRBD1; clone size: many; V gene: TRBV29-1; J gene: TRBJ2-7; CDR3 protein: CSVGDLDRRSYEQYF; CDR3 DNA: TGCAGCGTTGGGGATTTGGACAGGCGATCCTACGAGCAGTACTTC
D gene: -; clone size: many; V gene: TRBV6-5; J gene: TRBJ1-4; CDR3 protein: CASSYVAAGVNEKLFF; CDR3 DNA: TGTGCCAGCAGTTACGTTGCGGCAGGCGTTAATGAAAAACTGTTTTTT
D gene: -; clone size: many; V gene: TRBV25-1; J gene: TRBJ1-1; CDR3 protein: CASTANTEAFF; CDR3 DNA: TGTGCCAGCACAGCAAACACTGAAGCTTTCTTT
D gene: -; clone size: -; V gene: TRBV18; J gene: TRBJ1-1; CDR3 protein: CASSRSVDTEAFF; CDR3 DNA: TGTGCCAGCTCACGCTCCGTGGACACTGAAGCTTTCTTT